This T cell receptor (beta chain) was documented in a study of T cell responses to AZD1222 COVID-19 vaccine (dated by TCRdb to the early 2020s). Context from the whole study: AZD1222 recipients with second doses at about 4 weeks or about 12 weeks were pooled, because spike-specific TCR depth and breadth did not differ between schedules. A total of 230 to 250 trial participants underwent TCR sequencing, of whom about 200 had received two doses of AZD1222 and some 25 had received two doses of the MenACWY control vaccine. Trial participants were enrolled by age into 18-55, 56-69 and 70-plus year subgroups, with approximately 160, 26 and 62 TCR-sequenced participants respectively. General study outcomes and caveats: Spike-specific TCR breadth and depth rose significantly after two AZD1222 doses compared with day 0 and with MenACWY recipients. Epitopes outside the regions mutated in the B.1.351 and B.1.1.7 variants were reportedly recognized by nearly half of the unique spike-specific TCRs. Because no samples from the day 14 peak response were available, repertoires could be characterized only after the peak T cell response. Participants were mostly white British, with more females than males. The authors suggested clonal diversity may have been underestimated. The whole spike protein was spanned by vaccine-associated CD4 TCRs, and dominant responses were seen in regions 160-218 and 743-854. The 56-69-year group was small, and its depth increase did not reach significance, likely because of low power. Conclusions about previously exposed vaccinees are limited because only a handful of AZD1222 recipients were SARS-CoV-2 seropositive at baseline.

A note on this clone: Its target antigen remains unknown. Base qualities are not provided; no much larger clone lies one nucleotide away.

As encoded in the germline V gene, CDR1 is SGHRS while CDR2 is YFSETQ. V loses 3 bases, J loses 2 bases, and the germline ends lie 10 bases apart. Including the terminal cysteine and phenylalanine, the CDR3 comprises 14 residues. Of all the DNA, just the CDR3 is kept, 42 bases in frame from base 1. What this sample's time point label stands for: baseline before first vaccination. Samples from vaccinated people were obtained from the UK trials COV001 and COV002, which included a single-blind randomized controlled phase 2/3 trial of AZD1222 (ChAdOx1 nCoV-19) in healthy adults. For TCRbeta chain sequencing, PBMC samples from trial participants were taken at day 0 and at day 28 after the second dose. The CDR3 regions of human TCRbeta chains were analyzed by immunosequencing. In the source study's methods: TCRs in the repertoires were matched against a reference library of SARS-CoV-2-specific TCRs that had been generated with the MIRA antigen-specificity platform. Breadth meant the fraction of unique TCRs that were SARS-CoV-2-associated, whereas depth meant the fraction of total T cells that were SARS-CoV-2-associated. Using the MIRA data, each spike-specific TCR was assigned both to the spike region to which the TCR was reactive and to a CD4 or CD8 class. Log10-transformed breadth and depth values were compared by one-way ANOVA with Sidak's multiple comparisons tests. TCRdb took over this immuneACCESS table, retaining in-frame rearrangements with V and J assigned. Such tables are incomplete; in checked studies, under half of the missing clones stem from an unresolved V gene, and the remainder is unexplained. The DNA gave D and trimming, while V, J and clone size come from that table. This sample gives about 140,000 clones in total; 75% to 95% of them show up just once. 3.4% of the sample belongs to the ten largest clones.

The receptor was derived from an adult in good health. The input for sequencing was peripheral blood, taken on day 0 of AZD1222 vaccination. Rearrangement joined TRBV5-1 to TRBJ2-3; the D gene cannot be named for sure. The nucleotide sequence is given as TGCGCCAGCAGCTCTGGGCTAGTCACAGATACGCAGTATTTT. Protein translation: CASSSGLVTDTQYF.